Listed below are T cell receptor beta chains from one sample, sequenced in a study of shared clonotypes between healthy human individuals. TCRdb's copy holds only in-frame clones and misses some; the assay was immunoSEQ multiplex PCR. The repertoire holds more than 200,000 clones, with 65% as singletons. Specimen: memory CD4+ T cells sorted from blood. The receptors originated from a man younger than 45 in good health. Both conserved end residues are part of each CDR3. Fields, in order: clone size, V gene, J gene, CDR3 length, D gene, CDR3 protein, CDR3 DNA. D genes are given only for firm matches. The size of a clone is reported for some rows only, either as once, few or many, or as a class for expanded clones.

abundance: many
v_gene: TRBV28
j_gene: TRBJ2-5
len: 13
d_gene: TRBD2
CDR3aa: CASRLAGQETQYF
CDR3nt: TGTGCCAGCCGTCTAGCGGGGCAAGAGACCCAGTACTTC

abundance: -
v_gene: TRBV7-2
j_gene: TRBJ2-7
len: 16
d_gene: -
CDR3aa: CASSLRPGGYGNEQYF
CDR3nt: TGTGCCAGCAGCCTACGACCTGGGGGGTACGGCAACGAGCAGTACTTC

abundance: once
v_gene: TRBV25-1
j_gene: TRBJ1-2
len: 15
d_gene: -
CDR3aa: CASSEEKGRGYGYTF
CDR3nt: TGTGCCAGCAGTGAAGAGAAGGGGCGCGGCTATGGCTACACCTTC

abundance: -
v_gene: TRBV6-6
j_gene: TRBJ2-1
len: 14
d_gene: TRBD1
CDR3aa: CASSFDREGNEQFF
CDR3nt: TGTGCCAGCAGTTTTGACAGGGAAGGGAATGAGCAGTTCTTC

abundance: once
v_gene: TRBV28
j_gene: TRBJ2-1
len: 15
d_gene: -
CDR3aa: CASRRSGVGGNEQFF
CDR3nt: TGTGCCAGCAGACGGTCGGGAGTCGGGGGAAATGAGCAGTTCTTC

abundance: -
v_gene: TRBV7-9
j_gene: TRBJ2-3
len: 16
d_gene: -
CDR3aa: CASSLGRASDADTQYF
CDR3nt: TGTGCCAGCAGCTTAGGTAGGGCTAGCGATGCAGATACGCAGTATTTT

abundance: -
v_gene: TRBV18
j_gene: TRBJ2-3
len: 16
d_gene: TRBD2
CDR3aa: CASSPMGLANTDTQYF
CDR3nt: TGTGCCAGCTCACCAATGGGACTAGCGAACACAGATACGCAGTATTTT

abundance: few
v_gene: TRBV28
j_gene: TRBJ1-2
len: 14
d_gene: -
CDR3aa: CASSLRTSLYGYTF
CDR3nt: TGTGCCAGCAGTTTACGAACTTCGCTCTATGGCTACACCTTC

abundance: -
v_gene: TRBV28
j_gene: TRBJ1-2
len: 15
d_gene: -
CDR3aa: CASSLVGTTNYGYTF
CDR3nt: TGTGCCAGCAGTTTAGTGGGGACAACTAACTATGGCTACACCTTC

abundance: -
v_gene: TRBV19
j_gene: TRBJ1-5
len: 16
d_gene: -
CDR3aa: CASSPQQGRGNQPQHF
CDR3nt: TGTGCCAGTAGTCCTCAACAGGGACGGGGCAATCAGCCCCAGCATTTT

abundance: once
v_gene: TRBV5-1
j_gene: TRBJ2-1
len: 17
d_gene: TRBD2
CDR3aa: CASSLAPLAGPYNEQFF
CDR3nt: TGCGCCAGCAGCTTGGCTCCCCTAGCGGGGCCATACAATGAGCAGTTCTTC

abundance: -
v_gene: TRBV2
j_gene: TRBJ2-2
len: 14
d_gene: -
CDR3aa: CASQGGGATGELFF
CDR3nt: TGTGCCAGCCAAGGAGGGGGCGCGACCGGGGAGCTGTTTTTT

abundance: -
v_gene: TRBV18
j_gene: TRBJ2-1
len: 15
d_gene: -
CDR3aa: CASSRRQSSYNEQFF
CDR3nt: TGTGCCAGCTCACGCCGACAGAGCTCCTACAATGAGCAGTTCTTC

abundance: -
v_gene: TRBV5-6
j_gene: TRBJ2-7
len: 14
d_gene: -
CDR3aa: CASSLPGLLYEQYF
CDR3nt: TGTGCCAGCAGCTTGCCGGGACTCCTCTACGAGCAGTACTTC

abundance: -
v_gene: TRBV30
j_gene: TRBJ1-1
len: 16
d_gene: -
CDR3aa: CAWSPGRWRMNTEAFF
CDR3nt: TGTGCCTGGAGCCCGGGTCGATGGCGGATGAACACTGAAGCTTTCTTT

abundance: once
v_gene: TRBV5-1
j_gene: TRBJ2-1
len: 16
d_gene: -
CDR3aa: CASSLARGISYNEQFF
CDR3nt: TGCGCCAGCAGCTTGGCTCGCGGGATTAGCTACAATGAGCAGTTCTTC

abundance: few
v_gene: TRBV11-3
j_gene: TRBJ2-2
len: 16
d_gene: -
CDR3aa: CASSPVIADYTGELFF
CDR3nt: TGTGCCAGCAGCCCCGTTATTGCGGACTACACCGGGGAGCTGTTTTTT

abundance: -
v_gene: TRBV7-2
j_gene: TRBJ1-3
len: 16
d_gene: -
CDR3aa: CASSTDRFGSGNTIYF
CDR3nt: TGTGCCAGCAGTACCGACAGGTTTGGATCTGGAAACACCATATATTTT

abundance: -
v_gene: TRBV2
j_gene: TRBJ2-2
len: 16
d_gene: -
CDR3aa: CASSEGGRRFTGELFF
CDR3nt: TGTGCCAGCAGTGAAGGTGGGAGGCGGTTCACCGGGGAGCTGTTTTTT

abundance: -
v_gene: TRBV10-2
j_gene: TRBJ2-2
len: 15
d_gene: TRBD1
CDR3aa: CASRTGGRNTGELFF
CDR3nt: TGCGCCAGCAGGACAGGGGGCCGGAACACCGGGGAGCTGTTTTTT

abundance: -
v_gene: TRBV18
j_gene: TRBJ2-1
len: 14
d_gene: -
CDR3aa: CASSPQTLSGEQFF
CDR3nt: TGTGCCAGCTCACCACAGACATTGTCAGGTGAGCAGTTCTTC

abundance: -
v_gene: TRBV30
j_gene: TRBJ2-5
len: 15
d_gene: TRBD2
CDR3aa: CARQPAGGPQGTQYF
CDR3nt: TGTGCTCGCCAACCAGCGGGAGGGCCCCAGGGGACCCAGTACTTC

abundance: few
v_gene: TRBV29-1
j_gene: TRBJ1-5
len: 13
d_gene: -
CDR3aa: CSVGRERYQPQHF
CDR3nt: TGCAGCGTTGGCAGGGAACGATATCAGCCCCAGCATTTT

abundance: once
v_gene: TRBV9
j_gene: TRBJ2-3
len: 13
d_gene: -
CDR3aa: CASSVVNTDTQYF
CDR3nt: TGTGCCAGCAGCGTAGTGAACACAGATACGCAGTATTTT

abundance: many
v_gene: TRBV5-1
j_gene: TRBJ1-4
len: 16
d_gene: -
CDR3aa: CASSPVWGATNEKLFF
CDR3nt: TGCGCCAGCAGCCCCGTTTGGGGGGCCACTAATGAAAAACTGTTTTTT

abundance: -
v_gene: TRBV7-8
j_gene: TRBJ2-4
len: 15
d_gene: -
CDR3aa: CASSPTRQGGSIQYF
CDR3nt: TGTGCCAGCAGCCCAACTCGTCAGGGAGGAAGCATTCAGTACTTC

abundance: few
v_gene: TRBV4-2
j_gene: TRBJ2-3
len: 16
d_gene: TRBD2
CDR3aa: CASSQETSGSPDTQYF
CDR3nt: TGTGCCAGCAGCCAAGAGACTAGCGGTAGCCCAGATACGCAGTATTTT

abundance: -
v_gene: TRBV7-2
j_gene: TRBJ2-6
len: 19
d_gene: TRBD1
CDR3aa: CASSPDRGIMISGANVLTF
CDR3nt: TGTGCCAGCAGCCCAGACAGGGGAATCATGATCTCTGGGGCCAACGTCCTGACTTTC

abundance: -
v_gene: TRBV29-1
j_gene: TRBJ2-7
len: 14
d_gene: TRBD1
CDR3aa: CSVEPGDREGEQYF
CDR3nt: TGCAGCGTTGAACCCGGGGACAGGGAAGGCGAGCAGTACTTC

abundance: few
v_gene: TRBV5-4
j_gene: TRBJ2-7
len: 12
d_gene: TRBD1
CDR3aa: CASSLETGQQYF
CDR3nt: TGTGCCAGCAGCTTAGAGACAGGGCAGCAGTACTTC

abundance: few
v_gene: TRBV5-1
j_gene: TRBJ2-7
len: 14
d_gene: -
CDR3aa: CASSLLDRRDEQYF
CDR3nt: TGCGCCAGCAGCTTACTGGACAGGAGGGACGAGCAGTACTTC

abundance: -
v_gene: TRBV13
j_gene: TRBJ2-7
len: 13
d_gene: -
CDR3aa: CASSLNGFYEQYF
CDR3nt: TGTGCCAGCAGCCTTAACGGATTCTACGAGCAGTACTTC

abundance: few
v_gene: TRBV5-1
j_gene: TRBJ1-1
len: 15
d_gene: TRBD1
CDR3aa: CASSSYRGGHTEAFF
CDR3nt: TGCGCCAGCAGCTCATACAGGGGTGGCCACACTGAAGCTTTCTTT

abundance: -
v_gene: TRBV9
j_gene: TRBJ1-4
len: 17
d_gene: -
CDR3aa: CASSPRTGRLTNEKLFF
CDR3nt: TGTGCCAGCAGCCCCCGGACGGGGCGGTTAACTAATGAAAAACTGTTTTTT

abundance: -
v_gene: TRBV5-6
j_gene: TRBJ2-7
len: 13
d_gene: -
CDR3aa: CASSTAPLPTLNF
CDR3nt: TGTGCCAGCAGCACCGCCCCACTACCGACTTTAAACTTC